The rows below give T cell receptor beta chains drawn from one sample of a study of identical twins. TCRdb reanalysed the 5' RACE reads using MiXCR and keeps one entry per CDR3 protein. The repertoire holds hundreds of thousands of distinct CDR3 sequences, with 20% to 30% as singletons. This sample was also put to use in a study of T cells expressing NK-cell markers.

What was sequenced was CD4+ T cells sorted from blood. These receptors all stem from a young woman in good health. CDR3s include the opening cysteine and the closing phenylalanine or tryptophan.

>TRBJ1-1|TRBV29-1
CSVETGLQAFF
>TRBJ2-7|TRBV7-6
CASSLVAGDPLEQYF
>TRBJ2-1|TRBV7-8
CASSLNGESYNEQFF
>TRBJ2-3|TRBV5-1
CASSLEVSGSSGDTQYF
>TRBJ2-3|TRBV5-1
CASSLRLAGGPSTDTQYF
>TRBJ1-1|TRBV12-3/TRBV12-4
CASTWGLGNTEAFF
>TRBJ2-7|TRBV7-9
CASSLEGTWNYEQYF
>TRBJ1-5|TRBV18
CASSPSANSNQPQHF
>TRBJ1-4|TRBV29-1
CSVESSGTNEKLFF
>TRBJ2-3|TRBV10-3
CAISEVDTQYF
>TRBJ1-2|TRBV10-2
CASSDPGAYGYTF
>TRBJ1-1|TRBV19
CASSIFGARTEAFF
>TRBJ2-4|TRBV3-1
CASSQYAGGPPFVRAKNIQYF
>TRBJ2-1|TRBV20-1
CSAKALGVGRNEQFF
>TRBJ2-1|TRBV7-2
CASSLPSGAWNEQFF
>TRBJ1-2|TRBV12-3/TRBV12-4
CASSSQTGFYGYTF
>TRBJ2-5|TRBV29-1
CSVARDSQETQYF
>TRBJ2-7|TRBV6-1
CASSRTGNTYEQYF
>TRBJ1-3|TRBV9
CASSARPGASGNTIYF
>TRBJ2-7|TRBV5-1
CASSGPMMGEQYF
>TRBJ2-7|TRBV20-1
CSARSTSGSNEQYF
>TRBJ1-4|TRBV12-5
CASGLDGEKLFF
>TRBJ1-5|TRBV10-3
CAISDVGHSNQPQHF
>TRBJ1-3|TRBV6-5
CASSYRTGGSGNTIYF
>TRBJ2-1|TRBV12-3/TRBV12-4
CASSAEGTAALHEQFF
>TRBJ2-2|TRBV5-5
CASAPSFTGRGELFF
>TRBJ2-1|TRBV5-1
CASSHPGNEQFF
>TRBJ1-4|TRBV7-9
CASSFRQTNEKLFF
>TRBJ1-1|TRBV5-1
CASSRQGAMNTEAFF
>TRBJ1-4|TRBV23-1
CASSQWNEKLFF
>TRBJ2-7|TRBV10-3
CAISLGAYEQYF
>TRBJ2-1|TRBV2
CARRLAGYNEQFF
>TRBJ2-3|TRBV2
CASKKETGSSDTQYF
>TRBJ2-3|TRBV11-2
CASLLGGSGDTQYF
>TRBJ2-7|TRBV10-3
CATSGSYLYEQYF
>TRBJ2-3|TRBV7-3
CASSQGTGWDTQYF
>TRBJ1-3|TRBV27
CASSRNGDPNSGNTIYF
>TRBJ2-1|TRBV7-9
CASSAAGAYNEQFF
>TRBJ1-1|TRBV3-1
CASSPAGNTEAFF
>TRBJ1-5|TRBV7-2
CASSGGPSQPQHF
>TRBJ1-3|TRBV6-4
CASSDAETVSGNTIYF
>TRBJ2-3|TRBV27
CASSLLRTPDTQYF
>TRBJ2-3|TRBV4-2
CASSQGNRERAQYF
>TRBJ1-1|TRBV12-3/TRBV12-4
CASTLLGVTEAFF
>TRBJ2-6|TRBV6-5
CASSYSPGSGANVLTF
>TRBJ1-5|TRBV6-1
CASRVHIASNQPQHF
>TRBJ1-2|TRBV29-1
CSVSKGPNYGYTF
>TRBJ2-3|TRBV4-2
CASSRSEWDTQYF
>TRBJ1-4|TRBV20-1
CSARDPLIGKLFF
>TRBJ2-5|TRBV27
CASPRAQYF
>TRBJ2-7|TRBV12-3/TRBV12-4
CASSGMDSPSSYEQYF
>TRBJ2-7|TRBV12-3/TRBV12-4
CASSTRGLVSEQYF